These 5 T cell receptor beta chains were all obtained from the same sample, sequenced in a study of PD-L1 blockade in urothelial cancer. Some clones are missing from TCRdb's copy, which holds only in-frame ones; the method was immunoSEQ multiplex PCR. The sample has under 40,000 clones, approximately 92% seen once. Material: PBMCs, obtained around atezolizumab (anti-PD-L1) treatment. The origin of the receptors is a man between 65 and 79 years old with urothelial cancer.

J is TRBJ2-5 and V is TRBV5-1; tentative D call: TRBD1 (6 bases). The CDR3 consists of 19 residues. Trimming stripped 1 base from V and 2 bases from J, with 24 bases between. The germline gives CDR1 SGHRS, CDR2 YFSETQ. CDR3 DNA sequence: TGCGCCAGCAGCTTGAATCCATTTGAAGGACAGCTCTTTCAAGAGACCCAGTACTTC. Amino acid sequence: CASSLNPFEGQLFQETQYF.

This chain joins TRBV9 and TRBJ2-2, with D unclear. The CDR3 runs 16 residues. The V gene lost 0 bases and the J gene lost 0 bases, with 9 bases spanning the gap. CDR1 SGDLS and CDR2 YYNGEE come from the germline V gene. In nucleotides, the CDR3 is TGTGCCAGCAGCGTAGGATCAGATGCGAACACCGGGGAGCTGTTTTTT. This encodes CASSVGSDANTGELFF.

This chain links TRBV28 with TRBJ2-5; D perhaps matches TRBD1 (6 bases). V was trimmed by 3 bases and J by 4 bases, leaving 12 bases between them. CDR1 and CDR2 (germline): MDHEN, SYDVKM. This CDR3 is 14 amino acids long. The CDR3 here is CASSFITRGETQYF. The CDR3 bases are TGTGCCAGCAGTTTTATCACCAGGGGAGAGACCCAGTACTTC.

The chain combines TRBV18 with TRBJ2-1; 9 bases line up with TRBD2. The junction had 1 base not matched to a gene; V was cut back by 1 base and J by 0 bases. This CDR3 spans 16 amino acids. Germline CDR1 and CDR2: KGHSH and LQKENI. CDR3 sequence reads: CASSPRGRASYNEQFF. The CDR3 nucleotides are TGTGCCAGCTCACCACGCGGGAGGGCCTCCTACAATGAGCAGTTCTTC.

The chain is built from TRBV21-1 and TRBJ2-7; TRBD2, the table's D call, lacks a check against the DNA. TRBV21-1 is a pseudogene locus. CDR3 length: 16 residues. The CDR3, as DNA: TGTGCCAGCAGCAAGACTAGCGGGAGTGCGGGTTACGAGCAGTACTTC. This sequence encodes CASSKTSGSAGYEQYF.